This T cell receptor (beta chain) emerged from a study of shared clonotypes between healthy human individuals. Profiled with immunoSEQ multiplex PCR; TCRdb holds only in-frame clones, not every one. Found here are hundreds of thousands of clones, about three quarters of them singletons; the top ten hold around 2%. The V and J ends lost 1 base and 3 bases, in that order; junction bases with no gene match: 6. CDR3 size: 18 residues. The germline V gene encodes CDR1 MGHRA and CDR2 YSYEKL. The specimen was memory CD4+ T cells sorted from blood. The subset denotes: CD45RA-negative fraction. The TCR originated in a woman between 25 and 40 years old in good health. The gene calls are TRBV4-1 and TRBJ2-4; 13 nucleotides align to TRBD2. CDR3 nucleotides: TGCGCCAGCAGCCAAGGAACCGGGACTAGCGGGGACAAAAACATTCAGTACTTC. This sequence encodes CASSQGTGTSGDKNIQYF.